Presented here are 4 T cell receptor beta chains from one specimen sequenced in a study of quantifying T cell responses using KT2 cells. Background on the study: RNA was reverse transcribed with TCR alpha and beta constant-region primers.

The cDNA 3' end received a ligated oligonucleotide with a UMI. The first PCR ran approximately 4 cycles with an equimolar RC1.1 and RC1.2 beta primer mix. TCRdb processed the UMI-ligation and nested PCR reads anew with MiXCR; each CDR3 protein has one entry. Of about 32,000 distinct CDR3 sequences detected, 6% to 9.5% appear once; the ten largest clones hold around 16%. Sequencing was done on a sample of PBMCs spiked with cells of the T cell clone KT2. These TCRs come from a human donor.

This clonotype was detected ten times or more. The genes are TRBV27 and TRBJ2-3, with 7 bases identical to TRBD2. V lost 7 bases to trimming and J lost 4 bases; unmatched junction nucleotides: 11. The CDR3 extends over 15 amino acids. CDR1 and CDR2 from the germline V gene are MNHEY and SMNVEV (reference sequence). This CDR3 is CASNPWGRASDTQYF. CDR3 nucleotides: TGTGCCAGCAACCCTTGGGGGAGGGCCTCAGATACGCAGTATTTT.

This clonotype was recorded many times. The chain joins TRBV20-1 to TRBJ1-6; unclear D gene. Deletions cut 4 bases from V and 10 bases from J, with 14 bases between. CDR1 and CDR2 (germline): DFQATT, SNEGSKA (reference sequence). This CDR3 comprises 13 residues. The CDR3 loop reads CSATLGGESPLHF. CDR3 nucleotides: TGCAGTGCTACTTTAGGCGGTGAATCACCCCTCCACTTT.

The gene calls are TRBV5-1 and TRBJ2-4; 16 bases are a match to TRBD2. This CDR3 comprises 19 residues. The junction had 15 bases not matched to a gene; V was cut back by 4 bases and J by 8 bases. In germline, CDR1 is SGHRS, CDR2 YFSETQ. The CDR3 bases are TGCGCCAGCAGCCCGCCCGAAGGGACTAGCGGGAGGGCCGCTGACATTCAGTACTTC. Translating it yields CASSPPEGTSGRAADIQYF.

The CDR3 here is CASSQDGPGTQTGNTIYF. The CDR3 DNA follows: TGTGCCAGCAGCCAAGACGGTCCCGGGACACAGACTGGAAACACCATATATTTT. The J gene is TRBJ1-3, the V gene TRBV3-1; a possible D gene is TRBD1 (6 bases). CDR1 and CDR2 (germline): LGHDT, YNNKEL (reference sequence). Trimming removed 0 bases from V and 2 bases from J, with 17 bases in between. This CDR3 comprises 18 residues.